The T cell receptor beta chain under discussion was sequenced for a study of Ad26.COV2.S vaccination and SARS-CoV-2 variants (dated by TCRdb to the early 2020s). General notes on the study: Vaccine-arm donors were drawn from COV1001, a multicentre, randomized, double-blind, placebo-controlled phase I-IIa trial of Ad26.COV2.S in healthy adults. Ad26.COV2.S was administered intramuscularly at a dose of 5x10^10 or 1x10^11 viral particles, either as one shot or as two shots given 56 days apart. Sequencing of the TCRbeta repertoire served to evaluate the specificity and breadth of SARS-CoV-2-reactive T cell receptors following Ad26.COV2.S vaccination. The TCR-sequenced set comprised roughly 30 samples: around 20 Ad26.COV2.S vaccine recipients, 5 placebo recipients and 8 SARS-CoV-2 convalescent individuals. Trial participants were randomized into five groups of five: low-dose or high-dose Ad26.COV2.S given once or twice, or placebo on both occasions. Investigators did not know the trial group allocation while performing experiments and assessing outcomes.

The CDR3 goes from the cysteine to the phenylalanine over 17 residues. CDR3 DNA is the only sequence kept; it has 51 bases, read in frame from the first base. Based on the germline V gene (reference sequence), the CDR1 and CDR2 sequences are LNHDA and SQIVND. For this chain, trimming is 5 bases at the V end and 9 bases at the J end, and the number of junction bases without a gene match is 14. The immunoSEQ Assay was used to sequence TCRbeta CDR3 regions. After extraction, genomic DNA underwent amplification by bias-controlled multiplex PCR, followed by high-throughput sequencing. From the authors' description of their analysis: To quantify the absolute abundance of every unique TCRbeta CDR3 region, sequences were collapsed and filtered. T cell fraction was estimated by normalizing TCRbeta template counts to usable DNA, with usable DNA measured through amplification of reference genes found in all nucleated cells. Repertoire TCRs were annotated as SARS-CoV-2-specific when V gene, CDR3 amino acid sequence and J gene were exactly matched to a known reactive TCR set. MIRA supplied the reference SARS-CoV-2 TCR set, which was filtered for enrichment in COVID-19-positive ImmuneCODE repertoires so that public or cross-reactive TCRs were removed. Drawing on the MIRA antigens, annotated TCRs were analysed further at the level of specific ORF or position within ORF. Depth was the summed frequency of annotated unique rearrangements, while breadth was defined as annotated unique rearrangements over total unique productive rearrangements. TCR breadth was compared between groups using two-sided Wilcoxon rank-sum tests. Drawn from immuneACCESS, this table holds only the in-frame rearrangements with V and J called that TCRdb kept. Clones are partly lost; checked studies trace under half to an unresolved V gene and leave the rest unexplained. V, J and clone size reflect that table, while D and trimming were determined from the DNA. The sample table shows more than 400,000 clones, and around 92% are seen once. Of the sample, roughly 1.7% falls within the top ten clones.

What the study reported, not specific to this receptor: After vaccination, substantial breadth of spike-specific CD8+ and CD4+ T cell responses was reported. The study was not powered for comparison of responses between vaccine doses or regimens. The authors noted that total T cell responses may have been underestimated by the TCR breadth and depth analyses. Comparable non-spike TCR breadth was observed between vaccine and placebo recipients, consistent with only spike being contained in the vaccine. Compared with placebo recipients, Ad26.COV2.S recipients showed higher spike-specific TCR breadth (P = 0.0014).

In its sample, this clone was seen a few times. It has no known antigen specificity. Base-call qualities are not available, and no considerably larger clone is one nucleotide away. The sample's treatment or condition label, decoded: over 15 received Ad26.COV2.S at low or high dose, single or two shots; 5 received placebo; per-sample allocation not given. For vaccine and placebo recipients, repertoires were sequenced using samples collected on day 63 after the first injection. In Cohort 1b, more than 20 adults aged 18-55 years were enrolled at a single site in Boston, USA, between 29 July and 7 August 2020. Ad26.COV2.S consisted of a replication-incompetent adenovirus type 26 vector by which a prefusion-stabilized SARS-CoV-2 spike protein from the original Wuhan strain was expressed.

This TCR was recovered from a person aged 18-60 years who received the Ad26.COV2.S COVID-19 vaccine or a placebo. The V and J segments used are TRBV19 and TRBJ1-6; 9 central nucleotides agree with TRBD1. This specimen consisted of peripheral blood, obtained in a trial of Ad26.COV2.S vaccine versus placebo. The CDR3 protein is CASSATSQGAVGSPLHF. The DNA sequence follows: TGTGCCAGTAGTGCCACATCACAGGGGGCAGTGGGTTCACCCCTCCACTTT.